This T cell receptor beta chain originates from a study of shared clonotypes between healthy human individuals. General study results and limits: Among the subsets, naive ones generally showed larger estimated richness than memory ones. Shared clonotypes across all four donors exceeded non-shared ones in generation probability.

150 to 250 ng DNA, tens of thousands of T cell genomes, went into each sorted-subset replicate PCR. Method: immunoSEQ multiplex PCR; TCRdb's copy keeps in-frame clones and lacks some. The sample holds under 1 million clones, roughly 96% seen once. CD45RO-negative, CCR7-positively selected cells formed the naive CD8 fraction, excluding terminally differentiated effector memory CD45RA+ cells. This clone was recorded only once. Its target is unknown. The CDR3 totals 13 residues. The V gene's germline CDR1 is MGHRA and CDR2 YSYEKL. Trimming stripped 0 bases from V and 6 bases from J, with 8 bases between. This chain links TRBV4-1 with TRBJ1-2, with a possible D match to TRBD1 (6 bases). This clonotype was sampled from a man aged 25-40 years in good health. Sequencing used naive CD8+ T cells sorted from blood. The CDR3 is CASSQDPGDGYTF. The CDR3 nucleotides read TGCGCCAGCAGCCAAGATCCAGGGGATGGCTACACCTTC.